This note documents a single T cell receptor (beta chain) sequence. Its antigen is unknown. The data originate from a study of CD8+ T cells in alopecia areata. About the study: Treatment comprised oral tofacitinib, 5 to 10 mg twice daily, in treated patients. Findings and caveats of the study: Scalp samples also yield sequences of resident alphabeta T cells from normal skin.

V lost 7 bases and J lost 7; bases outside the gene matches: 11. This CDR3 contains 15 residues. Germline V gene data show CDR1 as SGHAT and CDR2 as FQNNGV. As the sequencing template, cDNA was produced by extracting RNA and reverse transcribing it. Assay: immunoSEQ multiplex PCR; the TCRdb copy retains only in-frame clones and omits some. The sample carries 200,000 to 250,000 clones, around three fifths recorded once. The source is a human donor with alopecia areata. Sequences were derived from CD4+ T cells sorted from blood, sampled at week 0. The V call is TRBV11-2, the J call TRBJ2-1; 9 bases agree with TRBD2. This chain's CDR3 is CASISVSGRGNEQFF. CDR3 DNA sequence: TGTGCCAGCATATCGGTTAGCGGGAGAGGGAATGAGCAGTTCTTC.